The 20 T cell receptor beta chains presented below share a single source sample, sequenced in a study of OX40 agonist ivuxolimab in advanced cancers. The protocol used for the library was the immunoSEQ multiplex PCR assay. TCRdb took over this immuneACCESS table, retaining in-frame rearrangements with V and J assigned. Such tables are incomplete; in checked studies, under half of the missing clones stem from an unresolved V gene, and the remainder is unexplained. In all, the sample holds 50,000 or so clones, and 87% of those were seen once. The top ten clonotypes cover around 14% of the sample. The material was CD4+ or CD8+ T cells sorted from blood, obtained in a trial of the OX40 agonist ivuxolimab. These receptors were taken from an adult with an advanced solid tumor such as melanoma, head and neck, liver or kidney cancer.

The chain is built from TRBV9 and TRBJ1-3; 10 bases align to TRBD1. J lost 2 bases, V lost 3 bases, and 8 bases had no gene match. The CDR3 is 17 residues long. Germline lookup yields CDR1 SGDLS and CDR2 YYNGEE. CDR3 loop: CASSEGQGSGAGNTIYF. As DNA, the CDR3 is TGTGCCAGCAGCGAGGGACAGGGGTCCGGGGCTGGAAACACCATATATTTT.

The V and J genes are TRBV19 and TRBJ2-1, with unresolved D. Trimming took 3 bases from V and 3 from J, leaving 12 bases between them. This CDR3 has 15 residues. Germline V gene sequence: CDR1 LNHDA, CDR2 SQIVND (reference sequence). CDR3 sequence: CASSMRQLSYNEQFF. The CDR3 nucleotides read TGTGCCAGTAGTATGAGGCAACTGAGCTACAATGAGCAGTTCTTC.

The chain has TRBV6-5 and TRBJ1-4; a possible D gene is TRBD1 (6 bases). Germline V gives CDR1 MNHEY, CDR2 SVGAGI. The CDR3 covers 14 residues. V lost 2 bases and J lost 7, with 11 bases in between. The CDR3, as DNA: TGTGCCAGCAGTTACCAACAGGGAGTTGAAAAACTGTTTTTT. Translation gives CASSYQQGVEKLFF.

This clone was recorded only once. The chain carries TRBV6-6 and TRBJ1-3; a possible D gene is TRBD1 (5 bases). Trimming removed 2 bases at V and 0 bases at J, with 5 bases between. The CDR3 is made up of 14 amino acids. Per the germline V gene, CDR1 is MNHNY and CDR2 is SVGAGI (reference sequence). CDR3 loop: CASSYRGSGNTIYF. The CDR3 DNA sequence: TGTGCCAGCAGTTACAGGGGCTCTGGAAACACCATATATTTT.

This clone was observed a few times. The chain links TRBV5-8 to TRBJ2-2; D unresolved. This CDR3 has 17 amino acids. CDR1 is SGHTS and CDR2 is YDEGEE in the germline V gene. Trimming shortened V by 1 base and J by 1 base, and 14 bases separated the two germline ends. The CDR3 region is CASSLWLLSVNTGELFF. For the CDR3, the DNA is TGTGCCAGCAGCTTGTGGCTGTTGTCTGTGAACACCGGGGAGCTGTTTTTT. Supplemented by reference TRBV5-8 and TRBJ2-2, the full variable domain reads EAGVTQSPTHLIKTRGQQATLRCSPISGHTSVYWYQQALGLGLQFLLWYDEGEERNRGNFPPRFSGRQFPNYSSELNVNALELEDSALYLCASSLWLLSVNTGELFFGEGSRLTVL.

The chain carries TRBV19 and TRBJ1-5, with no clear D. The V end was cut by 7 bases, the J end by 3 bases, with 7 bases between. Germline loops: CDR1 LNHDA, CDR2 SQIVND (reference sequence). The CDR3 length is 12 residues. The CDR3 DNA reads as TGTGCCAGTAATCGGGCCAATCAGCCCCAGCATTTT. As protein: CASNRANQPQHF.

This rearrangement joins TRBV28 to TRBJ1-1; possibly TRBD1 for D (6 bases). This CDR3 contains 15 residues. Trimming took 6 bases from V and 0 from J, leaving 14 bases between them. Germline CDR1 MDHEN, CDR2 SYDVKM. CDR3 sequence: CASRVYRAVNTEAFF. CDR3 DNA: TGTGCCAGCAGGGTATACAGGGCGGTGAACACTGAAGCTTTCTTT.

This clone appeared a single time. The chain uses TRBV25-1 and TRBJ1-3; no definite D call. This CDR3 region has 13 residues. The V end lost 9 bases, the J end lost 1 base, and 10 bases lay between the germline ends. Germline V gives CDR1 MGHDK, CDR2 SYGVNS. The CDR3: CASLTPSGNTIYF. CDR3 coding DNA: TGTGCCAGTTTAACTCCTTCTGGAAACACCATATATTTT.

The chain carries TRBV18 and TRBJ1-1; 12 bases are a match to TRBD1. This CDR3 has 18 residues. In germline, CDR1 is KGHSH, CDR2 LQKENI. V lost 5 bases and J lost 3; bases outside the gene matches: 13. The CDR3 loop reads CASSVTPGTGGIHTEAFF. The CDR3 nucleotides are TGTGCCAGCTCAGTTACCCCCGGGACAGGGGGCATTCACACTGAAGCTTTCTTT.

The chain carries TRBV7-3 and TRBJ2-5; perhaps TRBD1 as D (7 bases). V shed 2 bases and J shed 5 bases, with 15 bases lying between them. CDR3 length: 15 residues. From germline, CDR1 is SGHTA and CDR2 FQGTGA. The CDR3 region has the DNA TGTGCCAGCAGCTTATCCACAGGGGCGGGGGAGACCCAGTACTTC. Its protein is CASSLSTGAGETQYF.

This clone showed up just once. This chain connects TRBV11-2 to TRBJ2-3, with 9 bases fitting TRBD1. Germline CDR1 and CDR2: SGHAT and FQNNGV. V was pared by 5 bases and J by 3 bases, with 6 bases of the junction left unmatched. The CDR3 is made up of 15 amino acids. The DNA of the CDR3 is TGTGCCAGCAGCCAATGGACAGGGGTGACAGATACGCAGTATTTT. Translating it yields CASSQWTGVTDTQYF. The entire variable domain, with the rest obtained from reference TRBV11-2 and TRBJ2-3, is as follows: EAGVAQSPRYKIIEKRQSVAFWCNPISGHATLYWYQQILGQGPKLLIQFQNNGVVDDSQLPKDRFSAERLKGVDSTLKIQPAKLEDSAVYLCASSQWTGVTDTQYFGPGTRLTVL.

The chain carries TRBV2 and TRBJ1-2, with TRBD1 identical over 11 bases. The J segment lost 6 bases and the V segment lost 8 bases, leaving 8 bases of the junction unmatched. The CDR3 has 14 amino acids. Looked up from germline, CDR1 is SNHLY and CDR2 is FYNNEI. The DNA of the CDR3 is TGTGCCAGCCGATTAGGACAGGGGGCGGATGGCTACACCTTC. Encoded protein: CASRLGQGADGYTF.

The rearrangement uses TRBV11-3 and TRBJ2-2; D is undetermined. The CDR3 covers 12 residues. Germline-derived CDR1 and CDR2 are SGHNT and YENEEA. The V gene lost 10 bases and the J gene lost 7 bases, with 13 bases spanning the gap. DNA for the CDR3: TGTGCCACCCAGAGCGATCACGGGGAGCTGTTTTTT. This sequence encodes CATQSDHGELFF.

The V gene is TRBV7-3, the J gene TRBJ2-2; possible D gene TRBD2, 6 bases. V lost 3 bases and J lost 5, with 13 bases in between. Looked up from germline, CDR1 is SGHTA and CDR2 is FQGTGA. The CDR3 contains 15 residues. Written as DNA, the CDR3 is TGTGCCAGCAGCTTCCATGGGGGGTTAACCGGGGAGCTGTTTTTT. This codes for CASSFHGGLTGELFF. The full variable domain, in which reference TRBV7-3 and TRBJ2-2 provide the parts outside the CDR3, is GAGVSQTPSNKVTEKGKYVELRCDPISGHTALYWYRQSLGQGPEFLIYFQGTGAADDSGLPNDRFFAVRPEGSVSTLKIQRTERGDSAVYLCASSFHGGLTGELFFGEGSRLTVL.

V is TRBV9 and J is TRBJ2-1; tentatively, D is TRBD2 (5 bases). The CDR3 is 15 residues long. Trimming took off 0 bases at V and 0 bases at J, with 7 bases between the two ends. Germline CDR1 reads SGDLS; CDR2 reads YYNGEE. CDR3 in DNA: TGTGCCAGCAGCGTAGTGGGGAGCTCCTACAATGAGCAGTTCTTC. Amino acids: CASSVVGSSYNEQFF.

Concerning this clone: The sample holds other DNA sequences that translate to the same CDR3. For the CDR3, the DNA is TGTGCCAGCCGGACGGTCTCTGGGGCCAACGTCCTGACTTTC. This sequence encodes CASRTVSGANVLTF. The rearrangement joins TRBV2 to TRBJ2-6; no reliable D call. Per the germline V gene, CDR1 is SNHLY and CDR2 is FYNNEI. V was cut by 8 bases and J by 0 bases, with 8 bases left in between. This CDR3 is built from 14 residues.

This clone was counted a few times. The V call is TRBV11-2, the J call TRBJ2-3, with 10 bases matching TRBD1. Germline lookup yields CDR1 SGHAT and CDR2 FQNNGV. The CDR3 runs 18 residues. After removal of 5 bases from V and 2 bases from J, the junction contained 13 bases not matched to a gene. In nucleotides, the CDR3 is TGTGCCAGCAGCACGCGGGACAGGGGATTAGGGAACACAGATACGCAGTATTTT. Translating it yields CASSTRDRGLGNTDTQYF.

CDR3 DNA: TGTGCCAGCAGCTTATGGGGCTACAATGAGCAGTTCTTC. Encoded protein: CASSLWGYNEQFF. The rearrangement links TRBV5-8 to TRBJ2-1, with D unresolved. CDR1 and CDR2 (germline): SGHTS, YDEGEE. Trimming removed 2 bases at V and 3 bases at J, with 6 bases between. The CDR3 has 13 amino acids.

The chain is built from TRBV7-1 and TRBJ2-3; 7 positions match TRBD2. TRBV7-1 is known as an ORF, though its function is uncertain. J was trimmed by 3 bases and V by 5 bases; bases with no gene match: 8. The CDR3 spans 15 residues. CDR3 residues: CASSPSSRETDTQYF. The CDR3 DNA reads TGTGCCAGCAGCCCCTCTTCGCGGGAGACAGATACGCAGTATTTT.

V usage is TRBV11-2 and J usage is TRBJ2-4, with 9 bases fitting TRBD1. Germline trimming cut 5 bases from V and 3 bases from J; bases unmatched to any gene: 8. Germline values: CDR1 SGHAT, CDR2 FQNNGV. This CDR3 comprises 16 residues. The CDR3 loop is CASSVTGGASKNIQYF. CDR3 DNA: TGTGCCAGCAGCGTAACAGGGGGCGCGAGCAAAAACATTCAGTACTTC.